This TCR beta chain was identified in a study of shared clonotypes between healthy human individuals. Libraries were prepared by immunoSEQ multiplex PCR; TCRdb keeps only in-frame clonotypes and omits some of them. Among roughly 2,500,000 clones listed, under 95% were seen once. V lost 5 bases to trimming and J lost 7 bases, with 15 bases between them. CDR3 length: 13 residues. Germline V gives CDR1 MGHDK, CDR2 SYGVNS. This sequence was found in a man between 18 and 29 years old in good health. Some clones in this sample may be carry-over from other donors' samples. J is TRBJ2-7 and V is TRBV25-1, with D perhaps matching TRBD2 (6 bases). What was sequenced was naive CD4+ T cells from PBMCs. Subset in this sample: CD45RA+ positively selected. In nucleotides, the CDR3 is TGTGCCAGCAGTCTACCGCCGGGGGAAGAGCAGTACTTC. It translates to CASSLPPGEEQYF.